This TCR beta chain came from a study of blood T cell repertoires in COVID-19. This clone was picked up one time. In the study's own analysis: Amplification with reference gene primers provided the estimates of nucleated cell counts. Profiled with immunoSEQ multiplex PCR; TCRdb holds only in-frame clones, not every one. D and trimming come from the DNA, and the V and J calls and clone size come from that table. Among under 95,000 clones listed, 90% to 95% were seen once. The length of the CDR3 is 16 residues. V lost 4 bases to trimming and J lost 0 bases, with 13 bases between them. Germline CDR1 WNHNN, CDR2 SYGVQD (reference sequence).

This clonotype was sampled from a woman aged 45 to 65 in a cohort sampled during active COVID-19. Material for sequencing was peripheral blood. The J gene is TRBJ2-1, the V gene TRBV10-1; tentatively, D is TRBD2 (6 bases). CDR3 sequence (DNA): TGCGCCAGCAGTGCGGGACTCCGGAGCTCCTACAATGAGCAGTTCTTC. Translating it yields CASSAGLRSSYNEQFF.